This TCR beta chain was recorded in a study of blood T cell repertoires in COVID-19. Looking at the study overall: PBMCs, B-cell-depleted T cells, or T cells were the source of the cDNA or gDNA that made up the material.

In germline, CDR1 is SGHRS, CDR2 YFSETQ. V lost 9 bases and J lost 2; bases outside the gene matches: 15. This CDR3 contains 17 residues. In the authors' workflow: Reference gene primer amplification gave nucleated cell count estimates. TCRdb's table, derived via immunoSEQ multiplex PCR, lists solely in-frame clones and lacks some. V and J calls and clone size come straight from that table; D and trimming were deduced from the DNA. The sample has approximately 270,000 clones, approximately 83% seen once. Across about two dozen US areas, participants ranged in age from about 18 to 100 years. Symptom resolution, clearance, or two negative PCRs marked donors in Cohort 3 as recovered.

This clonotype originated in a woman between 45 and 65 years old who had recovered from COVID-19. The specimen sequenced was PBMCs or T cells enriched from blood (not recorded which). The V call is TRBV5-1, the J call TRBJ2-2; 8 nucleotides line up with TRBD1. Written as DNA, the CDR3 is TGCGCCACAACGATTCAAGGGACAGGTCGTAACACCGGGGAGCTGTTTTTT. Translated: CATTIQGTGRNTGELFF. The complete variable domain, with remaining parts taken from reference TRBV5-1 and TRBJ2-2, reads KAGVTQTPRYLIKTRGQQVTLSCSPISGHRSVSWYQQTPGQGLQFLFEYFSETQRNKGNFPGRFSGRQFSNSRSEMNVSTLELGDSALYLCATTIQGTGRNTGELFFGEGSRLTVL.